This T cell receptor beta chain was recorded in a study of CD8 T cells in ankylosing spondylitis. Whole-study results and caveats: Disease-linked clones bore a CD8+ phenotype, appearing relatively rarely in peripheral blood. Typical of ankylosing spondylitis blood, it appeared, was a TCR beta motif of under 10 highly homologous variants. Matched synovial fluid from ankylosing spondylitis patients was reported to be enriched for disease-linked clones.

In this sample, this clonotype turned up a few times. Its antigen is as yet unknown. The authors made TCR beta libraries by quantitative 5'-RACE with molecular barcodes. TCRdb itself ran the 5' RACE reads through MiXCR, one entry per CDR3 protein. There are fewer than 450,000 distinct CDR3 sequences in the sample; 17% occur only once, and 0.85% to 1.3% lies in the top ten. Germline V gene data show CDR1 as MGHRA and CDR2 as YSYEKL. Trimming at V came to 0 bases and at J to 5 bases, leaving 4 bases not matched to a gene. This CDR3 is built from 16 residues. The chain links TRBV4-1 to TRBJ1-4; TRBD1 agrees at 9 bases. Sequencing was performed on blood, either unsorted or a sorted T cell fraction (not recorded which). The sequence was collected from a male donor with ankylosing spondylitis. CDR3: CASSQDRGQGNEKLFF. DNA for the CDR3: TGCGCCAGCAGCCAAGATCGGGGACAGGGAAATGAAAAACTGTTTTTT.